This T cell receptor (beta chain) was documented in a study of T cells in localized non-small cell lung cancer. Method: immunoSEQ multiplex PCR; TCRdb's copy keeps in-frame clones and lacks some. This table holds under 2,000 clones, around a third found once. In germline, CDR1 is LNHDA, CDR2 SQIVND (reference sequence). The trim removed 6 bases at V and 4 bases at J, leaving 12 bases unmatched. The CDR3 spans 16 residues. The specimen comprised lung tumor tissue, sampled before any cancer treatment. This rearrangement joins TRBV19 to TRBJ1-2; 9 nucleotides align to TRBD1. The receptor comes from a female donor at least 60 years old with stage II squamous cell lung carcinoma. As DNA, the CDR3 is TGTGCCAGTAGATCCGGACAGGGGATATCGGGCTATGGCTACACCTTC. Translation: CASRSGQGISGYGYTF.